The T cell receptor beta chain described here comes from a study of technical replicates of blood from a handful of donors. The CDR3 has 14 amino acids. Trimming took 4 bases from V and 2 from J, leaving 11 bases between them. Per the germline V gene, CDR1 is SGHVS and CDR2 is FNYEAQ. The repertoire was sequenced with immunoSEQ multiplex PCR; TCRdb's copy has only in-frame clones and lacks some. The sample includes fewer than 85,000 clones, 94% of them seen just once. Specimen: T cells isolated from PBMCs. This clonotype was sampled from a human donor in good health. The chain is built from TRBV7-6 and TRBJ2-5; D might be TRBD1 (6 bases). The CDR3 protein is CASSSPRGQETQYF. The CDR3 DNA follows: TGTGCCAGCAGCTCGCCCAGGGGTCAAGAGACCCAGTACTTC.